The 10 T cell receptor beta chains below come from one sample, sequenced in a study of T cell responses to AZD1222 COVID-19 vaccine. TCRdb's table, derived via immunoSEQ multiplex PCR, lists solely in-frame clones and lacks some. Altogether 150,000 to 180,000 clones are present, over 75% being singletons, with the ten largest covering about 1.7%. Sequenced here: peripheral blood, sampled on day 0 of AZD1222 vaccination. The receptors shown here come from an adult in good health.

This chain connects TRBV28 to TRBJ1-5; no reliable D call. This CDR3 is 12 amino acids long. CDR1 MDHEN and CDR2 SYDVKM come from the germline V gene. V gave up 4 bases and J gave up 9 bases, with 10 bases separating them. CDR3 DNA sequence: TGTGCCAGCAGTTCCAGCTCAAGGCCCCAGCATTTT. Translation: CASSSSSRPQHF.

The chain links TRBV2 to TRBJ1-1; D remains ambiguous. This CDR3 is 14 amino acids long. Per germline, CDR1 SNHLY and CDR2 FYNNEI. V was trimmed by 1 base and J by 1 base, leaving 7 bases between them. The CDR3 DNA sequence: TGTGCCAGCAGTGAAGACGAAGCGAACACTGAAGCTTTCTTT. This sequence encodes CASSEDEANTEAFF. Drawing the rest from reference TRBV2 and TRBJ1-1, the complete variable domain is EPEVTQTPSHQVTQMGQEVILRCVPISNHLYFYWYRQILGQKVEFLVSFYNNEISEKSEIFDDQFSVERPDGSNFTLKIRSTKLEDSAMYFCASSEDEANTEAFFGQGTRLTVV.

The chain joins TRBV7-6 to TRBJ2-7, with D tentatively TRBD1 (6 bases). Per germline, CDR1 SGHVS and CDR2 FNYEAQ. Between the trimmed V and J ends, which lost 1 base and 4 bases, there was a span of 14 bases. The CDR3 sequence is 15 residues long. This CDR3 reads CASSLGQGMFYEQYF. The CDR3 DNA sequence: TGTGCCAGCAGCTTAGGGCAGGGGATGTTTTACGAGCAGTACTTC.

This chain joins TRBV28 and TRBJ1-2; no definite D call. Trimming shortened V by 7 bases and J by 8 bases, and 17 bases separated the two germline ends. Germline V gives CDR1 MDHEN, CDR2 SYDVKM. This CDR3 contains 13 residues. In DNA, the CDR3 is TGTGCCAGCACTCCCCCCGCTAATTACGGCTACACCTTC. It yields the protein CASTPPANYGYTF.

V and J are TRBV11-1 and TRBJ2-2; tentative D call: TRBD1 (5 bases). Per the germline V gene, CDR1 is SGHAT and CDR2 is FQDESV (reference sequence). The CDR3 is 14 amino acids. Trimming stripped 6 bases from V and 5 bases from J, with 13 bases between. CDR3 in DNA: TGTGCCAGCAGTGCTCAGGGATGGACCGGGGAGCTGTTTTTT. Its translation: CASSAQGWTGELFF.

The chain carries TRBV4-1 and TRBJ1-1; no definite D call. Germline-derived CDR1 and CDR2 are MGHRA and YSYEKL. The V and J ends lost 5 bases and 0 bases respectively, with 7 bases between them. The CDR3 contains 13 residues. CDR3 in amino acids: CASSSRMNTEAFF. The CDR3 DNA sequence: TGCGCCAGCAGCTCCCGGATGAACACTGAAGCTTTCTTT.

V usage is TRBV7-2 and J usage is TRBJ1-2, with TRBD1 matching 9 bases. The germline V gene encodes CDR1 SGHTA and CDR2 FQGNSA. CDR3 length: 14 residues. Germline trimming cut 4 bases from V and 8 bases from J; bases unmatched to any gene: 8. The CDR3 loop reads CASSYKTGGVGYTF. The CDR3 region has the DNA TGTGCCAGCAGCTACAAAACAGGGGGCGTCGGCTACACCTTC.

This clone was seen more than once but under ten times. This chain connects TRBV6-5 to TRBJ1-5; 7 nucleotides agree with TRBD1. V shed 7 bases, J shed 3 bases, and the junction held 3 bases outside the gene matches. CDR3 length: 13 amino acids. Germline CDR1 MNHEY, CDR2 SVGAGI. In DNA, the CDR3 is TGTGCCAGCACAACAGGGGACAATCAGCCCCAGCATTTT. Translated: CASTTGDNQPQHF.

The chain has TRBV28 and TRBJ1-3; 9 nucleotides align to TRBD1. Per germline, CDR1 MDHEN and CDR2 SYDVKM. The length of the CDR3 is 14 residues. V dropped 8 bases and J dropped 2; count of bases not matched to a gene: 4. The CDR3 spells CASENRGPGNTIYF. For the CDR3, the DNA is TGTGCCAGCGAGAACAGGGGGCCTGGAAACACCATATATTTT.

The CDR3 is CASSLSLVGRVDIQYF. The CDR3 coding sequence is TGTGCCAGCAGTTTAAGTTTGGTGGGGAGGGTAGACATTCAGTACTTC. V and J are TRBV28 and TRBJ2-4; TRBD2 agrees at 7 bases. This CDR3 is built from 16 residues. V lost 2 bases and J lost 8; bases outside the gene matches: 12. From germline, CDR1 is MDHEN and CDR2 SYDVKM.